Presented here are 8 T cell receptor beta chains from one specimen sequenced in a study of PD-1 blockade in classical Hodgkin lymphoma. Only in-frame clones appear in the TCRdb table, and some are missing; sequencing was by immunoSEQ multiplex PCR. The sample shows around 96,000 clones, over 70% of them seen only once. Every patient had relapsed following autologous stem cell transplantation, and cohorts differed in brentuximab vedotin exposure. The specimen comprised peripheral blood mononuclear cells (PBMCs), sampled at baseline. All receptors derive from a human donor with classical Hodgkin lymphoma.

The genes are TRBV5-1 and TRBJ1-2; D uncertain. In germline, CDR1 is SGHRS, CDR2 YFSETQ. V shed 4 bases and J shed 4 bases, with 14 bases lying between them. The CDR3 loop spans 14 amino acids. The CDR3 spells CASSLEGSVYGYTF. For the CDR3, the DNA is TGCGCCAGCAGCCTAGAGGGCAGTGTCTATGGCTACACCTTC.

The CDR3 nucleotides read TGTGCCAGCAGCTTAGAGGGACGGATTAATGAAAAACTGTTTTTT. Its translation is CASSLEGRINEKLFF. The chain couples TRBV7-2 to TRBJ1-4; possible D gene TRBD1, 5 bases. The germline CDR1 and CDR2 sequences are SGHTA and FQGNSA. The CDR3 is 15 residues long. The germline V and J ends were trimmed by 1 base and 4 bases, with 10 bases remaining between them.

V usage is TRBV5-1 and J usage is TRBJ2-3, with a possible D match to TRBD2 (5 bases). The V gene lost 0 bases and the J gene lost 4 bases, with 9 bases spanning the gap. CDR1 is SGHRS, CDR2 YFSETQ, per germline. The CDR3 runs to 14 residues. This chain's CDR3 is CASSLASSADTQYF. CDR3 DNA sequence: TGCGCCAGCAGCTTGGCGAGTAGCGCAGATACGCAGTATTTT. Full variable domain (missing parts from reference TRBV5-1 and TRBJ2-3): KAGVTQTPRYLIKTRGQQVTLSCSPISGHRSVSWYQQTPGQGLQFLFEYFSETQRNKGNFPGRFSGRQFSNSRSEMNVSTLELGDSALYLCASSLASSADTQYFGPGTRLTVL.

On this clone itself: Lacking the conserved final phenylalanine or tryptophan, this CDR3 likely reflects a read error. Because the CDR3's place on the DNA is in doubt, the DNA is left out and the CDR3 is given as listed by TCRdb. The chain recombines TRBV15 with TRBJ1-1. Germline lookup yields CDR1 LNHNV and CDR2 YYDKDF (reference sequence). The CDR3 spans 11 amino acids, including both terminal residues. CDR3 region: CATSREGGASL.

The chain uses TRBV6-5 and TRBJ1-5; D is undetermined. CDR3 length: 15 residues. In germline, CDR1 is MNHEY, CDR2 SVGAGI. With 0 bases removed from V and 6 bases from J, the gap between germline ends came to 12 bases. CDR3 in DNA: TGTGCCAGCAGTTACTCGATTGGACGGAGTCAGCCCCAGCATTTT. Protein sequence: CASSYSIGRSQPQHF.

The chain carries TRBV6-6 and TRBJ2-2; D uncertain. The V end was cut by 11 bases, the J end by 7 bases, with 14 bases between. There are 12 residues in the CDR3. Germline values: CDR1 MNHNY, CDR2 SVGAGI (reference sequence). The CDR3 is CAGGRPSGELFF. The CDR3 DNA follows: TGTGCCGGCGGTCGACCCAGCGGGGAGCTGTTTTTT.

The V and J genes are TRBV27 and TRBJ1-1; the D gene is possibly TRBD1 (5 bases). Germline V gene data show CDR1 as MNHEY and CDR2 as SMNVEV (reference sequence). The V end lost 4 bases, the J end lost 7 bases, and 13 bases lay between the germline ends. The CDR3 has 13 residues. CDR3 region: CASSYRQRSEAFF. In DNA form, the CDR3 reads TGTGCCAGCAGTTACCGACAGCGTAGTGAAGCTTTCTTT.

The J gene is TRBJ2-4, the V gene TRBV29-1, with D tentatively TRBD1 or TRBD2 (5 bases each). Germline lookup yields CDR1 SQVTM and CDR2 ANQGSEA. The V end was cut by 3 bases, the J end by 9 bases, with 18 bases between. The CDR3 sequence is 14 residues long. The CDR3 bases are TGCAGCGTTGAGTCAATGGCGTTTGGGGGCATTCAGTACTTC. It codes for CSVESMAFGGIQYF. The full variable domain, in which reference TRBV29-1 and TRBJ2-4 provide the parts outside the CDR3, is SAVISQKPSRDICQRGTSLTIQCQVDSQVTMMFWYRQQPGQSLTLIATANQGSEATYESGFVIDKFPISRPNLTFSTLTVSNMSPEDSSIYLCSVESMAFGGIQYFGAGTRLSVL.